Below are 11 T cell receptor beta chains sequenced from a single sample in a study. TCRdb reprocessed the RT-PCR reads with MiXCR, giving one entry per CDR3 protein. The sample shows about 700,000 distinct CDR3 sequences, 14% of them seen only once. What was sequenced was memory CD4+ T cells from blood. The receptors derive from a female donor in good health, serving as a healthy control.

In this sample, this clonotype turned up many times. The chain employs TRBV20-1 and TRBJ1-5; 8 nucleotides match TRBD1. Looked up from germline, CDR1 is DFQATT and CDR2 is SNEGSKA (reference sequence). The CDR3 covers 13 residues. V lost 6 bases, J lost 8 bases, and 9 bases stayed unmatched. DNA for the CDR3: TGCAGTGCAGAAACAGGGGGGGTAGAGCCCCAGCATTTT. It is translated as CSAETGGVEPQHF.

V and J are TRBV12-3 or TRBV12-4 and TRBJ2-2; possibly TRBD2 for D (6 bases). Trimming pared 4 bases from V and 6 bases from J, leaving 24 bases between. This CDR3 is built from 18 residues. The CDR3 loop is CASSSISRRALGPGELFF. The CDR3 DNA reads TGTGCCAGCAGTTCTATAAGCCGGAGGGCCCTTGGACCCGGGGAGCTGTTTTTT.

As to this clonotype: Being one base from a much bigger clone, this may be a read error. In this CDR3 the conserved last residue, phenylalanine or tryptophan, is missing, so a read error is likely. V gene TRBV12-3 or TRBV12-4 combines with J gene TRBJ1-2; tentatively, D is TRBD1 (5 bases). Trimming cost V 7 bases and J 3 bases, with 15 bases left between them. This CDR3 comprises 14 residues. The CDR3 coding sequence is TGTGCCAGCACCCGGGGCGTCTTGGACTATGGCTACACCTAC. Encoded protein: CASTRGVLDYGYTY.

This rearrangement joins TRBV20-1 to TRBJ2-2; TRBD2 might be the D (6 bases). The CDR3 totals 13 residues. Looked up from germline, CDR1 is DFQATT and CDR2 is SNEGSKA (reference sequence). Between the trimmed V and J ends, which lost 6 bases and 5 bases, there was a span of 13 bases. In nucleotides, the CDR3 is TGCAGTGCCCCACGACTAGATACCGGGGAGCTGTTTTTT. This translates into CSAPRLDTGELFF.

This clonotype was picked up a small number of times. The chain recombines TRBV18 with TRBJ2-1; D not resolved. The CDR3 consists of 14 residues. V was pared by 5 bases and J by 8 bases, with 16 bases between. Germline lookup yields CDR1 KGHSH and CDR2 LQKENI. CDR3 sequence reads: CASSSQSSNHEQFF. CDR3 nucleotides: TGTGCCAGCTCATCGCAATCATCTAATCATGAGCAGTTCTTC.

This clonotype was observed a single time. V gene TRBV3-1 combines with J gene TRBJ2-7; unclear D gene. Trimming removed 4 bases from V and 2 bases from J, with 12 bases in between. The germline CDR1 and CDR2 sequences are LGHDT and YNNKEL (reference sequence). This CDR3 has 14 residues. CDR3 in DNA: TGTGCCAGCAGCCCTTCCCCCGGACCCTACGAGCAGTACTTC. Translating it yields CASSPSPGPYEQYF.

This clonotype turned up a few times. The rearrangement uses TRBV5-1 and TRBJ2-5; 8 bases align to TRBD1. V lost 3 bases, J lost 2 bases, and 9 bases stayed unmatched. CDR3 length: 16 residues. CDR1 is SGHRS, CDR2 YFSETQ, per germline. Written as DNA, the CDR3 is TGCGCCAGCAGCTCTTGGACAGGGAGTGATCAAGAGACCCAGTACTTC. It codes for CASSSWTGSDQETQYF.

The CDR3: CASSHGRDTAEQYF. In DNA form, the CDR3 reads TGCGCCAGCAGCCACGGTCGAGATACTGCAGAGCAGTACTTC. The chain employs TRBV4-3 and TRBJ2-7; D unresolved. Germline loops: CDR1 LGHNA, CDR2 YSLEER. Between the trimmed V and J ends, which lost 3 bases and 7 bases, there was a span of 16 bases. This CDR3 contains 14 residues.

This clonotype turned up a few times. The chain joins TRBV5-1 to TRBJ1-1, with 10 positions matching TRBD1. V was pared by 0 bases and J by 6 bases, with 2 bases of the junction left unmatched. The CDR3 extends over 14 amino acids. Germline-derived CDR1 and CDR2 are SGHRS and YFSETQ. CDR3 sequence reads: CASSLGQGASEAFF. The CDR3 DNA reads TGCGCCAGCAGCTTGGGACAGGGGGCATCTGAAGCTTTCTTT.

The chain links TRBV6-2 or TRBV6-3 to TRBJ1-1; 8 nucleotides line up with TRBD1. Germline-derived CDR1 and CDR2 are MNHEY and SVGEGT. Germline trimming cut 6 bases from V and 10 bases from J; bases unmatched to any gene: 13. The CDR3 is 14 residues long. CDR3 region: CASSGQGNLRRAFF. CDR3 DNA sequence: TGTGCCAGCAGCGGACAGGGCAACCTTAGACGAGCTTTCTTT.

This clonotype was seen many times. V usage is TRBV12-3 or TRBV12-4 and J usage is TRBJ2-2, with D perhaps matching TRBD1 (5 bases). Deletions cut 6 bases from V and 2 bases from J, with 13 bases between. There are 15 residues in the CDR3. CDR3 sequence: CASSPGHLNTGELFF. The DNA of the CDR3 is TGTGCCAGCAGCCCTGGACACCTTAACACCGGGGAGCTGTTTTTT.